This T cell receptor (beta chain) was found in a study of T cells in Graves' hyperthyroidism and ophthalmopathy (dated by TCRdb to between 2018 and 2020). About the investigation overall: Peripheral blood was collected at initial diagnosis, before any treatment. The study also compared thyroid tissue and blood T-cell repertoires from five or six Graves' hyperthyroidism patients. According to the paper, TCR Vbeta CDR3 sequencing was carried out on about 140 peripheral blood samples, which came from around 43 ophthalmopathy, 75 or so hyperthyroidism and around 17 progressor patients. The 75 to 100 discovery patients were divided at random into training and test sets in a 7:3 ratio. After sampling, hyperthyroidism patients received methimazole starting at 30 mg daily, and ophthalmopathy patients received high-dose intravenous methylprednisolone. Prospective prediction of ophthalmopathy was tested in an independent validation cohort consisting of under 20 hyperthyroidism patients and 17 patients who later progressed to ophthalmopathy. To identify distinguishing TCR V-J signatures, a discovery cohort of 100 or so patients was used, comprising some 45 with Graves' ophthalmopathy and some 60 with stable Graves' hyperthyroidism. What the work shows at the level of the full study, not this receptor alone: During validation, the model predicted progression to ophthalmopathy a median of about 6.5 months ahead of onset, with almost 71% sensitivity and 72.22% specificity. Sample size was not statistically predetermined, and blinding of investigators to group allocation was not performed. Most expanded thyroid clonotypes (frequency above 0.001) were also detected in blood, suggesting blood repertoires may reflect thyroid immune responses. A 13 V-J signature model separated ophthalmopathy from stable hyperthyroidism, with around 91% sensitivity and roughly 84% specificity in cross-validation and 80%/75% in testing.

Amplification of TCR beta CDR3 regions was carried out from RNA transcripts. The TCR CDR3 was subjected to a first round of RT-PCR using the HTBI primer set and the Qiagen OneStep RT-PCR kit. Libraries were constructed in a second round of multiplex PCR, after which size selection and purification were carried out. Paired-end sequencing of the libraries was performed with 100 bp reads on an Illumina HiSeq2000. In the source study's methods: Raw data were processed with SOAPnuke, discarding reads with adapters, uncalled bases, mean Phred below 15, or no exact constant-primer or identifier match. COPE v1.2.5 was used to merge the high-quality paired reads, and each unique nucleotide sequence was defined as a clonotype. MiTCR v1.1 was used to align the clonotypes against IMGT TRBV, TRBD and TRBJ reference segments. The analysis included only V-J combinations with a frequency above 0.0001, which together covered 99% to 99.2% of the repertoires. A TCS score was defined as the ratio between F50 (clonal expansion) and ExV (chaos), using BLOSUM62-based TCRdist between CDR3 peptides within each V-J. Welch's t-statistics and random forest reduced around 520 V-J features to 13, which were used in a naive Bayes classifier (R e1071). TCRdb cleaned the public reads at Q25 with fastp, built clones with MiXCR and kept in-frame beta chains. For every CDR3 protein sequence, its rows merge into one entry that carries the most common genes and DNA. Clone size and V and J calls follow TCRdb, not the original study. Present in this sample are a few hundred thousand distinct CDR3 sequences, 11% to 15% of which were seen just once. Approximately 13% of the sample is held by the ten biggest clonotypes.

This clonotype was seen more than once but under ten times. Its antigen target is currently unknown. No base-level quality is on record; no much larger clone is a single base apart. Stable Graves' hyperthyroidism was defined as no progression to ophthalmopathy during 18 months of follow-up. Hyperthyroidism patients were newly diagnosed, had a disease duration of under 2 months, and were aged 18 to 65 years. Patients with uncontrolled infections, other autoimmune diseases, pregnancy or lactation were excluded. Diagnoses were established on the basis of clinical symptoms, serum thyroxine and TRAb, thyroid ultrasound, and orbital computed tomography. Ficoll-Paque density gradient centrifugation was used to isolate PBMCs from approximately 10 ml of fresh peripheral blood. Total RNA was extracted with Trizol reagent, and quality was checked on an Agilent 2100 Bioanalyzer. The CDR3 has 14 amino acids, counting the end cysteine and phenylalanine. The retained sequence is limited to the CDR3, 42 bases, with the frame set at the first base. V and J lose 8 bases and 1 base, and a span of 14 bases separates them. The CDR1 and CDR2 encoded by the germline V gene (reference sequence) are LNHDA and SQIVND.

This sequence uses TRBV19 and TRBJ1-1; a tentative D match to TRBD1 spans 5 bases. The sequence derives from a woman in her 40s with Graves' hyperthyroidism. The sequenced sample consisted of blood. The CDR3 here reads CASEAGYGNTEAFF. The nucleotide sequence is given as TGTGCCAGTGAGGCAGGGTATGGGAACACTGAAGCTTTCTTT.